This is a list of T cell receptor beta chains from one sample in a study of technical replicates of blood from several donors. Assay used: immunoSEQ multiplex PCR; TCRdb lists only in-frame clones, some missing. This sample has more than 65,000 clones, with about 81% found just once. What was sequenced was PBMCs. The source is a human donor in good health. Some clones in this sample may be carry-over from other donors' samples. Each CDR3 is given with its conserved first and last residue. D genes are given only for firm matches. Only part of the rows carry a size: once, few, many, or a class if the clone is expanded.

J	D	size	V	DNA	CDR3
TRBJ2-1	NA	NA	TRBV5-1	TGCGCCAGCAGCTTGAGTACTCCGAACAATGAGCAGTTCTTC	CASSLSTPNNEQFF
TRBJ1-1	TRBD1	NA	TRBV4-2	TGTGCCAGCAGCCAAGAGTGGACAGGGAGCGGCACTGAAGCTTTCTTT	CASSQEWTGSGTEAFF
TRBJ1-2	NA	NA	TRBV25-1	TGTGCCAGCAGTGATAATGTCAACTTGAAGAACTATGGCTACACCTTC	CASSDNVNLKNYGYTF
TRBJ2-3	TRBD1	NA	TRBV7-3	TGTGCCAGCAGCTTACAGGGACAGGGAATTTTCGATACGCAGTATTTT	CASSLQGQGIFDTQYF
TRBJ2-1	TRBD2	NA	TRBV5-1	TGCGCCAGCAGCTTAGCGGGACTTCCTAACAATGAGCAGTTCTTC	CASSLAGLPNNEQFF
TRBJ2-1	TRBD2	once	TRBV15	TGTGCCACCAGCAGCGTAGCGGGGCCTGGGTTCTTC	CATSSVAGPGFF
TRBJ1-4	TRBD1	once	TRBV6-6	TGTGCCAGCTGTCCCGGGACAGAGATTTCTGACCGAGTTTTT	CASCPGTEISDRVF
TRBJ2-7	TRBD1	NA	TRBV7-2	TGTGCCAGCAGTGGACAGGGTTTCTACGAGCAGTACTTC	CASSGQGFYEQYF
TRBJ2-3	NA	NA	TRBV2	TGTGCCAGCATGCGTAATCCCAAAAGCACAGATACGCAGTATTTT	CASMRNPKSTDTQYF
TRBJ2-4	TRBD2	NA	TRBV6-6	TGTGCCAGCAGTTTGGGACTAGATGTGGCCAAAAACATTCAGTACTTC	CASSLGLDVAKNIQYF
TRBJ2-2	TRBD2	NA	TRBV7-8	TGTGCCAGCAGGGCCCTAGCGGGAGGCACCGGGGAGCTGTTTTTT	CASRALAGGTGELFF
TRBJ1-4	NA	NA	TRBV5-1	TGCGCCAGCAGCACACAGGGTGCAACTAATGAAAAACTGTTTTTT	CASSTQGATNEKLFF
TRBJ2-7	TRBD1	NA	TRBV5-4	TGTGCCAGCAGCTCGTTCCGGACAGGGTTCGAGCAGTACTTC	CASSSFRTGFEQYF
TRBJ2-7	NA	NA	TRBV11-2	TGTGCCAGCAGCTTAGTCCCCCAGTCCGGGGTCGAGCAGTACTTC	CASSLVPQSGVEQYF
TRBJ1-4	TRBD1	NA	TRBV27	TGTGCCAGCAGTCGAGGGACCCAGGGGGCGCTTGGAAAACTGTTTTTT	CASSRGTQGALGKLFF
TRBJ2-2	NA	NA	TRBV5-6	TGTGCCAGCAGCTTGGTTACAGGGAGGGGGACCGGGGAGCTGTTTTTT	CASSLVTGRGTGELFF
TRBJ2-1	NA	NA	TRBV7-3	TGTGCCAGCAGCTCCCAGCGGATCTCCTACAATGAGCAGTTCTTC	CASSSQRISYNEQFF
TRBJ1-1	TRBD1	NA	TRBV28	TGTGCCAGCAGTTCGACCGGGACAGGGCGCGTAGCTTTCTTT	CASSSTGTGRVAFF
TRBJ1-1	NA	once	TRBV7-2	TGTGCCAGCAGCGCCCAGCCGTTGGGGGGGCAGAACACTGAAGCTTTCTTT	CASSAQPLGGQNTEAFF
TRBJ2-1	TRBD2	NA	TRBV7-8	TGTGCCAGCAGCCAGCCTAGCGGGAGGTTGAATGAGCAGTTCTTC	CASSQPSGRLNEQFF
TRBJ2-7	NA	NA	TRBV14	TGTGCCAGCAGCCGGCTAGCGAGCTACGAGCAGTACTTC	CASSRLASYEQYF
TRBJ2-1	NA	NA	TRBV4-1	TGCGCCAGCAGCAAGACTCCCTGGGATGAGCAGTTCTTC	CASSKTPWDEQFF
TRBJ1-3	TRBD1	NA	TRBV10-2	TGCGCCAGCGGACGGACAGGGGGCGTGAGCTCTGGAAACACCATATATTTT	CASGRTGGVSSGNTIYF
TRBJ2-3	NA	NA	TRBV6-5	TGTGCCAGCAGTTATCAGGGAACAGATACGCAGTATTTT	CASSYQGTDTQYF
TRBJ1-1	NA	NA	TRBV4-1	TGCGCCAGCAGCCAAGAAGGGAGTCTGAACACTGAAGCTTTCTTT	CASSQEGSLNTEAFF
TRBJ1-4	TRBD1	NA	TRBV5-4	TGTGCCAGCAGCTCGGACAGGGGAGGTGAAAAACTGTTTTTT	CASSSDRGGEKLFF
TRBJ2-7	NA	few	TRBV7-2	TGTGCCAGCAGCTTTCGGGACATCTCCTACGAGCAGTACTTC	CASSFRDISYEQYF
TRBJ2-7	NA	NA	TRBV6-5	TGTGCCAGCAGCTACCTACAGGGTCTGGGCTACGAGCAGTACTTC	CASSYLQGLGYEQYF
TRBJ2-4	TRBD1	NA	TRBV6-5	TGTGCCAGCAGTACGCAGGACAGGGGGCTTTACATTCAGTACTTC	CASSTQDRGLYIQYF
TRBJ1-2	NA	NA	TRBV7-7	TGTGCCAGCAGCCCAATCACAGGGTTGGGTGGCTACACCTTC	CASSPITGLGGYTF
TRBJ2-4	NA	NA	TRBV18	TGTGCCAGCTCACCACCGAGCCTCCAAAACATTCAGTACTTC	CASSPPSLQNIQYF
TRBJ2-7	TRBD1	NA	TRBV2	TGTGCCAGCAGATGGGACAGATACGAGCAGTACTTC	CASRWDRYEQYF
TRBJ1-2	NA	NA	TRBV27	TGTGCCAGCAGTTTTGCTCGGACACCGTCTACTAATGGCTACACCTTC	CASSFARTPSTNGYTF
TRBJ2-7	TRBD1	NA	TRBV27	TGTGCCAGCAGCCGCCAGACAGGGAAAGCCTACGAGCAGTACTTC	CASSRQTGKAYEQYF
TRBJ2-3	NA	NA	TRBV6-1	TGTGCCAGCAGTGAAGCGTTGGCGGGCGGCGGAGATACGCAGTATTTT	CASSEALAGGGDTQYF
TRBJ2-1	NA	few	TRBV4-1	TGCGCCAGCAGCCAAGAGCGAAGGCAGGGTAGTCGCAATGAGCAGTTCTTC	CASSQERRQGSRNEQFF
TRBJ1-3	TRBD1	NA	TRBV9	TGTGCCAGCAGCGTAGATATCGGGACAGGGAAGTATTTT	CASSVDIGTGKYF
TRBJ2-2	TRBD1	NA	TRBV7-6	TGTGCCAGCAGCTTAGTTCGAGTAACAGGGGGGAACACCGGGGAGCTGTTTTTT	CASSLVRVTGGNTGELFF
TRBJ2-7	TRBD1	NA	TRBV4-2	TGTGCCAGCAGCCAGAATAGACAGGGTAGTTACGAGCAGTACTTC	CASSQNRQGSYEQYF
TRBJ1-2	TRBD1	NA	TRBV28	TGTGCCAGCAGTCTCACAGGGGCGGGCTATGGCTACACCTTC	CASSLTGAGYGYTF
TRBJ2-2	NA	NA	TRBV4-1	TGCGCCAGCAGCGCCAGGGAAGACACCGGGGAGCTGTTTTTT	CASSAREDTGELFF
TRBJ1-6	NA	NA	TRBV30	TGTGCCCTACAGGGTACGAATTCACCCCTCCACTTT	CALQGTNSPLHF
TRBJ2-3	NA	NA	TRBV7-2	TGTGCCAGCAGCACGGGGGCAGATACGCAGTATTTT	CASSTGADTQYF
TRBJ2-1	NA	NA	TRBV6-5	TGTGCCAGCAGTTACTCTCGGGTCGGAGGCAATGAGCAGTTCTTC	CASSYSRVGGNEQFF
TRBJ2-3	NA	NA	TRBV12-5	TGTGCTAGTGGTTTGGTGGTTTCGGCAGATACGCAGTATTTT	CASGLVVSADTQYF
TRBJ2-3	NA	NA	TRBV7-3	TGTGCCAGCAGCTTAGGGGGCCAGCCAGATACGCAGTATTTT	CASSLGGQPDTQYF
TRBJ2-2	NA	NA	TRBV2	TGTGCCAGCAGTTGGGGGGCGAACACCGGGGAGCTGTTTTTT	CASSWGANTGELFF
TRBJ2-5	NA	NA	TRBV2	TGTGCCAGCAGTGGTCGGGGGATGTTGGAGACCCAGTACTTC	CASSGRGMLETQYF
TRBJ2-7	NA	NA	TRBV5-1	TGCGCCAGCAGCCGGGCGGGCCCAGCAGACGAGCAGTACTTC	CASSRAGPADEQYF